One sample yielded the 10 T cell receptor beta chains listed below, sequenced in a study of shared clonotypes between healthy human individuals. In the naive CD8 group, cells lacked CD45RO and were positively selected for CCR7, so terminally differentiated effector memory CD45RA+ cells were left out. The table came from immunoSEQ multiplex PCR; TCRdb's copy has only in-frame clones and leaves some out. The sample holds about 2.2 million clones, 85% to 95% seen once. Sequenced: naive CD8+ T cells from PBMCs. Receptors were obtained from a man aged 18 to 29 in good health. Some clones in this sample may be carry-over from other donors' samples.

The chain has TRBV27 and TRBJ2-7; a possible D gene is TRBD2 (6 bases). Germline CDR1 reads MNHEY; CDR2 reads SMNVEV (reference sequence). This CDR3 is built from 15 residues. The V end lost 3 bases, the J end lost 2 bases, and 14 bases lay between the germline ends. In DNA form, the CDR3 reads TGTGCCAGCAGTTTGGACGGGAGACTACCCTACGAGCAGTACTTC. It specifies CASSLDGRLPYEQYF.

The chain recombines TRBV5-1 with TRBJ2-2, with TRBD2 matching over 8 bases. From germline, CDR1 is SGHRS and CDR2 YFSETQ. This CDR3 has 14 amino acids. The V and J ends lost 4 bases and 8 bases, in that order; junction bases with no gene match: 7. The CDR3 loop is CASSPERERGELFF. CDR3 DNA sequence: TGCGCCAGCAGCCCGGAGCGGGAGCGGGGGGAGCTGTTTTTT.

This chain links TRBV15 with TRBJ2-5; 8 bases align to TRBD1. V lost 3 bases to trimming and J lost 5 bases; unmatched junction nucleotides: 2. The CDR3 extends over 13 amino acids. The germline CDR1 and CDR2 sequences are LNHNV and YYDKDF (reference sequence). As DNA, the CDR3 is TGTGCCACCAGCAGGGACAGGGCGGAGACCCAGTACTTC. This sequence encodes CATSRDRAETQYF.

The chain recombines TRBV11-2 with TRBJ2-1; D call uncertain. CDR1 SGHAT and CDR2 FQNNGV come from the germline V gene. There are 11 residues in the CDR3. Trimming removed 5 bases at V and 8 bases at J, with 7 bases between. The CDR3 region is CASSDYYEQFF. CDR3 nucleotides: TGTGCCAGCAGCGATTATTATGAGCAGTTCTTC.

The V call is TRBV19, the J call TRBJ1-1; no clear D gene. Looked up from germline, CDR1 is LNHDA and CDR2 is SQIVND (reference sequence). The CDR3 sequence is 11 residues long. Trimming cost V 7 bases and J 7 bases, with 10 bases left between them. CDR3 residues: CASKRADEAFF. Written as DNA, the CDR3 is TGTGCCAGTAAAAGGGCCGATGAAGCTTTCTTT.

The rearrangement links TRBV9 to TRBJ2-1; 7 positions match TRBD1. Trimming cost V 0 bases and J 4 bases; bases outside gene matches: 4. The CDR3 is made up of 15 amino acids. CDR1 SGDLS and CDR2 YYNGEE come from the germline V gene. The CDR3 protein is CASSVAGTAYNEQFF. In DNA form, the CDR3 reads TGTGCCAGCAGCGTAGCCGGGACAGCTTACAATGAGCAGTTCTTC.

The chain links TRBV19 to TRBJ2-7, with 7 nucleotides matching TRBD1. The germline CDR1 and CDR2 sequences are LNHDA and SQIVND (reference sequence). V shed 3 bases and J 2 bases; nucleotides not matched to a gene: 7. The CDR3 has 15 residues. The CDR3 DNA is TGTGCCAGTAGTATTTGGGGGACAGAGACCTACGAGCAGTACTTC. It is translated as CASSIWGTETYEQYF.

CDR3 sequence reads: CASSSPGAGGDTGELFF. CDR3 DNA: TGCGCCAGCAGCTCCCCTGGGGCGGGAGGAGACACCGGGGAGCTGTTTTTT. This chain joins TRBV5-1 and TRBJ2-2; the match to TRBD2 covers 8 bases. This CDR3 contains 17 residues. J gave up 3 bases and V 3 bases, and 10 bases lay outside the gene matches. In germline, CDR1 is SGHRS, CDR2 YFSETQ.

The chain joins TRBV7-3 to TRBJ2-2; unclear D gene. Looked up from germline, CDR1 is SGHTA and CDR2 is FQGTGA. This CDR3 contains 14 residues. Trimming removed 0 bases at V and 4 bases at J, with 6 bases between. In nucleotides, the CDR3 is TGTGCCAGCAGCTTAACGTCGCGCACCGGGGAGCTGTTTTTT. It is translated as CASSLTSRTGELFF.

This clone was seen a single time. The chain carries TRBV7-8 and TRBJ2-7, with 7 positions matching TRBD1. Germline V gives CDR1 SGHVS, CDR2 FQNEAQ. The V segment lost 5 bases and the J segment 4 bases; nucleotides outside the gene matches: 11. CDR3 length: 15 residues. CDR3 nucleotides: TGTGCCAGCAGCGCGGACGGGACAGCCCAGTACGAGCAGTACTTC. Encoded protein: CASSADGTAQYEQYF.